The rows below give T cell receptor beta chains drawn from one sample of a study of vaccination effects on CD4 cells after COVID-19. No cognate antigen is known for these TCRs. Only in-frame clones appear in the TCRdb table, and some are missing; sequencing was by immunoSEQ multiplex PCR. The sample has more than 45,000 clones, about three quarters seen once; the top ten hold less than 4%. Sequences were derived from CD4+ T cells from PBMCs cultured without peptide, sampled before COVID-19 vaccination. The receptor set was obtained from a human donor who received a COVID-19 vaccine. Each CDR3 is given with its conserved first and last residue. Each record gives: V gene, J gene, CDR3 protein.

V: TRBV2
J: TRBJ2-5
CDR3: CASSEGIYGEETQYF

V: TRBV29-1
J: TRBJ1-3
CDR3: CSVAQGSVSSGNTIYF

V: TRBV24-1
J: TRBJ2-5
CDR3: CATSRGQVQETQYF

V: TRBV19
J: TRBJ2-2
CDR3: CASAGPGETGELFF

V: TRBV24-1
J: TRBJ1-4
CDR3: CATSDRIAGKLFF

V: TRBV3-1/TRBV3-2
J: TRBJ1-3
CDR3: CASSQGATMGGNTIYF

V: TRBV24-1
J: TRBJ1-5
CDR3: CATSAAGATGQPQHF

V: TRBV6-6
J: TRBJ1-6
CDR3: CASSYEGRNSPLHF

V: TRBV19
J: TRBJ1-5
CDR3: CASSDTSNQPQHF

V: TRBV5-6
J: TRBJ1-4
CDR3: CASSLTGTEKLFF

V: TRBV18
J: TRBJ1-1
CDR3: CASSPPSRANTEAFF

V: TRBV28
J: TRBJ1-2
CDR3: CASRQASLNYGYTF

V: TRBV5-4
J: TRBJ2-1
CDR3: CASSLGGGKYNEQFF

V: TRBV5-1
J: TRBJ1-5
CDR3: CASSLGAVANQPQHF

V: TRBV4-2
J: TRBJ1-2
CDR3: CASSRGAGSSGYTF

V: TRBV3-1/TRBV3-2
J: TRBJ1-6
CDR3: CASSQLDGASPLHF

V: TRBV2
J: TRBJ1-2
CDR3: CASRVQGQANYGYTF

V: TRBV19
J: TRBJ1-5
CDR3: CASSIRGRHHQPQHF

V: TRBV19
J: TRBJ2-2
CDR3: CASSFRTGTGELFF

V: TRBV25-1
J: TRBJ2-3
CDR3: CASSSLAGSSTDTQYF

V: TRBV6-6
J: TRBJ1-6
CDR3: CASSPSRDSYNSPLHF

V: TRBV5-4
J: TRBJ2-5
CDR3: CASSLKGEETQYF

V: TRBV19
J: TRBJ2-3
CDR3: CASRPRTSGVSDTQYF

V: TRBV5-1
J: TRBJ2-2
CDR3: CASSLLGLTGELFF

V: TRBV30
J: TRBJ1-2
CDR3: CAWSVLQGINYGYTF

V: TRBV7-3
J: TRBJ2-1
CDR3: CASSLGGTSGGAGNEQFF

V: TRBV24-1
J: TRBJ2-1
CDR3: CATSDFGAGTGRYEQFF

V: TRBV11-3
J: TRBJ1-1
CDR3: CASSFQGADTEAFF

V: TRBV28
J: TRBJ1-1
CDR3: CASNFYRTGAAEAFF

V: TRBV6-6
J: TRBJ2-4
CDR3: CASSQVGDIQYF

V: TRBV30
J: TRBJ2-4
CDR3: CAWSVGLALAKNIQYF

V: TRBV30
J: TRBJ1-6
CDR3: CAWTNTRSYNSPLHF

V: TRBV5-1
J: TRBJ2-3
CDR3: CASTGGAVTDTQYF

V: TRBV7-9
J: TRBJ2-3
CDR3: CASSLAAGVGTDTQYF

V: TRBV1
J: TRBJ2-3
CDR3: CTSSQEPVVRDTQYF

V: TRBV5-1
J: TRBJ1-2
CDR3: CASSLDGNHDRSNYGYTF

V: TRBV28
J: TRBJ2-2
CDR3: CASSLAGINANTGELFF

V: TRBV5-1
J: TRBJ1-1
CDR3: CASSLPDRAMNTEAFF

V: TRBV30
J: TRBJ1-3
CDR3: CARTGGTIYF